This T cell receptor (beta chain) stems from a study of T cells in Graves' hyperthyroidism and ophthalmopathy. RNA transcripts gave rise to amplified TCR beta CDR3 regions. The TCR CDR3 first-round RT-PCR relied on the HTBI primer set. TCRdb re-called the multiplex PCR reads with MiXCR, one entry per CDR3 protein. This sample carries about 640,000 distinct CDR3 sequences, less than 25% of them seen once, and the ten largest clones take 34%. The study included ophthalmopathy patients with Clinical Activity Score at least 3, NOSPECS grade at least 4 and duration under 3 months. Thyroid ultrasound, orbital computed tomography, clinical symptoms, and serum thyroxine and TRAb underpinned diagnoses. The CDR3 is made up of 14 amino acids. CDR1 is MNHNS, CDR2 SASEGT, per germline. The ends lost 4 bases at V and 6 bases at J; junction bases unmatched: 7. Points from the study as a whole: Ophthalmopathy was predicted by the model a median of approximately 6.6 months ahead of onset.

Points on this clonotype: What it recognizes is unknown.

The sample consisted of blood. This receptor was obtained from a man aged 30-40 years with Graves' ophthalmopathy. The chain joins TRBV6-1 to TRBJ1-2; 8 bases are a match to TRBD1. The CDR3 loop reads CASSASRGLDGYTF. The CDR3, as DNA: TGTGCCAGCAGTGCTAGCAGGGGGCTTGATGGCTACACCTTC.